This passage covers 11 T cell receptor beta chains from one sample sequenced in a study of siplizumab effects on memory and regulatory T cells. These receptors are not linked to any known antigen. The mixed lymphocyte reaction cells underwent coculture at 37°C for about six days. Produced via immunoSEQ multiplex PCR; TCRdb's table is partial and in-frame only. The sample yields some 2,900 clones, around 50% seen once. The sequenced sample consisted of CFSE-low (dividing) CD4+ T cells sorted from an allogeneic mixed lymphocyte reaction. The receptors originated from a human donor in good health; the cells came from an allogeneic mixed lymphocyte reaction.

The CDR3 region is CASGIGQGQETQYF. The CDR3 DNA sequence: TGTGCTAGTGGCATAGGACAGGGCCAAGAGACCCAGTACTTC. The J gene is TRBJ2-5, the V gene TRBV12-5, with 8 bases fitting TRBD1. The CDR3 covers 14 residues. The V gene end was trimmed by 6 bases and the J gene end by 1 base; junction bases not matched to a gene: 4. From germline, CDR1 is LGHNT and CDR2 FRNRAP.

The CDR3 region is CASSFPGGTILTGELFF. The DNA of the CDR3 is TGTGCCAGCAGCTTCCCAGGGGGTACAATACTAACCGGGGAGCTGTTTTTT. The V and J genes are TRBV7-9 and TRBJ2-2; 7 bases are a match to TRBD1. Trimming removed 3 bases from V and 5 bases from J; junction bases left unmatched: 12. The CDR3 runs 17 residues. CDR1 is SEHNR and CDR2 is FQNEAQ in the germline V gene (reference sequence).

The chain carries TRBV30 and TRBJ1-2, with TRBD1 as a possible D gene (6 bases). The CDR3 covers 13 residues. Trimming took 0 bases from V and 8 from J, leaving 13 bases between them. Germline values: CDR1 GTSNPN, CDR2 SVGIG (reference sequence). The DNA of the CDR3 is TGTGCCTGGAGTGTGCGGGGGGCGAACGGCTACACCTTC. This gives the protein CAWSVRGANGYTF.

The V call is TRBV5-1, the J call TRBJ2-5; 7 positions agree with TRBD1. This CDR3 is built from 15 residues. J lost 3 bases, V lost 0 bases, and 5 bases had no gene match. Germline CDR1 reads SGHRS; CDR2 reads YFSETQ. CDR3 nucleotides: TGCGCCAGCAGCTTGGGGACCGGGACAGAAGAGACCCAGTACTTC. It codes for CASSLGTGTEETQYF.

This clone has just a few counts. The chain uses TRBV30 and TRBJ2-3, with D tentatively TRBD1 (5 bases). V was trimmed by 6 bases and J by 6 bases, leaving 10 bases between them. CDR3 length: 11 residues. Germline assignment: CDR1 GTSNPN and CDR2 SVGIG (reference sequence). CDR3 residues: CACRGMDTQYF. The CDR3 DNA reads TGTGCCTGTAGGGGTATGGATACGCAGTATTTT.

The V call is TRBV7-2, the J call TRBJ2-5; D is perhaps TRBD2 (5 bases). The CDR3 totals 15 residues. The V end was cut by 5 bases, the J end by 5 bases, with 18 bases between. Germline V CDR1 and CDR2: SGHTA, FQGNSA. As DNA, the CDR3 is TGTGCCAGCAGCCCAGGACTGAGGACGGGGGAGACCCAGTACTTC. It translates to CASSPGLRTGETQYF.

This clone showed up just a few times. V usage is TRBV11-2 and J usage is TRBJ1-3, with TRBD1 as a possible D gene (6 bases). V gave up 3 bases and J gave up 8 bases, with 14 bases separating them. Germline CDR1 reads SGHAT; CDR2 reads FQNNGV. The CDR3 has 14 amino acids. CDR3 coding DNA: TGTGCCAGCAGCTTGACACCGGGGGCGGACACCATATATTTT. Its protein product is CASSLTPGADTIYF.

The rearrangement uses TRBV11-2 and TRBJ1-2; D unclear. Trimming left V 4 bases short and J 7 bases short, with 16 bases between. The CDR3 consists of 14 residues. Germline V lookup: CDR1 SGHAT, CDR2 FQNNGV. The CDR3 protein is CASSSDGQLGGYTF. Here the CDR3 DNA reads TGTGCCAGCAGCTCCGACGGGCAACTCGGTGGCTACACCTTC. Combining the CDR3 with reference TRBV11-2 and TRBJ1-2 gives the whole variable domain EAGVAQSPRYKIIEKRQSVAFWCNPISGHATLYWYQQILGQGPKLLIQFQNNGVVDDSQLPKDRFSAERLKGVDSTLKIQPAKLEDSAVYLCASSSDGQLGGYTFGSGTRLTVV.

The chain combines TRBV9 with TRBJ1-3; 7 bases match TRBD1. This CDR3 region has 16 residues. Germline values: CDR1 SGDLS, CDR2 YYNGEE. Germline trimming cut 9 bases from V and 0 bases from J; bases unmatched to any gene: 12. The CDR3 DNA sequence: TGTGCCACTAGGATGACAGGGCAAAGCTCTGGAAACACCATATATTTT. Encoded protein: CATRMTGQSSGNTIYF.

The chain recombines TRBV5-6 with TRBJ1-2, with D uncertain. V was clipped by 1 base and J by 0 bases, with 4 bases between them. The CDR3 is made up of 13 amino acids. The germline gives CDR1 SGHDT, CDR2 YYEEEE. The CDR3 DNA reads as TGTGCCAGCAGCTTGACAGCTAACTATGGCTACACCTTC. It yields the protein CASSLTANYGYTF.

The rearrangement joins TRBV11-1 to TRBJ2-5; a weak D match, TRBD1 (6 bases). Germline V gene lookup returns CDR1 SGHAT and CDR2 FQDESV (reference sequence). The germline V and J ends were trimmed by 6 bases and 5 bases, with 16 bases remaining between them. The CDR3 has 14 residues. The CDR3 DNA sequence: TGTGCCAGCAGAAACTCCAGGGGTGGTGAGACCCAGTACTTC. It specifies CASRNSRGGETQYF.